The clone carrying this T cell receptor beta chain was seen repeatedly, ten times or more. Its matching antigen is unknown. Described time point: healthy volunteer bleed at 2 weeks. The starting material, unfractionated whole blood, was used for total RNA extraction. This sample is drawn from a study of human T cells and chemical hapten exposure. Points from the study as a whole: Sensitizing to DPC left TCRs with a frequency above 1 in 1000 unaltered.

This CDR3 is 12 amino acids long. CDR1 DFQATT and CDR2 SNEGSKA come from the germline V gene (reference sequence). V gave up 8 bases and J gave up 9 bases, with 18 bases separating them. Using its own MiXCR run on the RACE reads, TCRdb lists one record per CDR3 protein. This table has tens of thousands of distinct CDR3 sequences, about 4.1% appearing once. The rearrangement uses TRBV20-1 and TRBJ2-3; possible D gene TRBD2, 5 bases. The sequenced sample was whole blood. This receptor was identified in a human donor in good health. Some clones in this sample may be carry-over from other donors' samples. The CDR3 bases are TGCAGTACACTGCTTAGCGCGAGGACGCAGTATTTT. Encoded protein: CSTLLSARTQYF.